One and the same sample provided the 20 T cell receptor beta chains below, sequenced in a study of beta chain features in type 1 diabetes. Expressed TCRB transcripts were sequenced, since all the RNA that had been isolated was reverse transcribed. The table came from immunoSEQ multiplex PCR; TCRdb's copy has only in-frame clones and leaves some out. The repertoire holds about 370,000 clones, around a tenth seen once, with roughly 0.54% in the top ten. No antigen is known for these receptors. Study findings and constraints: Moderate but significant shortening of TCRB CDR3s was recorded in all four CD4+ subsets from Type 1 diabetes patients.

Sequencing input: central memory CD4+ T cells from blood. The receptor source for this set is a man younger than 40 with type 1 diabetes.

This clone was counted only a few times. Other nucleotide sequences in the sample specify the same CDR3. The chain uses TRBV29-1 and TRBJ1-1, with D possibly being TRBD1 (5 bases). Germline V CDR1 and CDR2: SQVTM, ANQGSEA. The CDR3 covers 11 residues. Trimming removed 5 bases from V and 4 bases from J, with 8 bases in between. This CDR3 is CSVRTPTEAFF. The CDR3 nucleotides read TGCAGCGTTAGGACACCCACTGAAGCTTTCTTT. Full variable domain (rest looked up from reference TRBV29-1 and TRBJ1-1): SAVISQKPSRDICQRGTSLTIQCQVDSQVTMMFWYRQQPGQSLTLIATANQGSEATYESGFVIDKFPISRPNLTFSTLTVSNMSPEDSSIYLCSVRTPTEAFFGQGTRLTVV.

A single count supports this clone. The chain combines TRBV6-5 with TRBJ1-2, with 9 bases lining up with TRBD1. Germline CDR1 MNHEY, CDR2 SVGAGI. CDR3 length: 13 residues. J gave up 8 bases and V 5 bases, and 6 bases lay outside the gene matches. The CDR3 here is CASSKRDREGYTF. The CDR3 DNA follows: TGTGCCAGCAGTAAACGGGACAGGGAGGGCTACACCTTC.

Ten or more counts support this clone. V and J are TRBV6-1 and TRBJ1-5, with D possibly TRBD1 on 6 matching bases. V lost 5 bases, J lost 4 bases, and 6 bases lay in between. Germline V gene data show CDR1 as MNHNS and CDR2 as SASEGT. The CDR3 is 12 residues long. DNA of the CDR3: TGTGCCAGCAGTAGGGGGAATCAGCCCCAGCATTTT. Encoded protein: CASSRGNQPQHF.

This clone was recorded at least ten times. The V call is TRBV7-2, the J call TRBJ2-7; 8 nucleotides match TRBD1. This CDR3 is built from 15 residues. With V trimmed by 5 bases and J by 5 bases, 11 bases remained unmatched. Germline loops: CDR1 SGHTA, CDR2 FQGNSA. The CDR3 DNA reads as TGTGCCAGCAGCCAAACCGGACAGGGCTACCACGAGCAGTACTTC. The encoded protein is CASSQTGQGYHEQYF.

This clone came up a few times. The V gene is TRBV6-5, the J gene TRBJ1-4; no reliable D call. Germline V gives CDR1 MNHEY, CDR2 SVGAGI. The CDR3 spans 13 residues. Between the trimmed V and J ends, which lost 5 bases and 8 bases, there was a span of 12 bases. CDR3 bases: TGTGCCAGCAGTCCCCTTGGAGGAGAAAAACTGTTTTTT. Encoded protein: CASSPLGGEKLFF.

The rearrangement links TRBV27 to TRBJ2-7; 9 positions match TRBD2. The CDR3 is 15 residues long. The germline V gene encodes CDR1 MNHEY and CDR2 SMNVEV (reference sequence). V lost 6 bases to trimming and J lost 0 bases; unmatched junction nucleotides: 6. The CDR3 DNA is TGTGCCAGCAGAGGGGTACTAGCGGGCTCCTACGAGCAGTACTTC. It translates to CASRGVLAGSYEQYF.

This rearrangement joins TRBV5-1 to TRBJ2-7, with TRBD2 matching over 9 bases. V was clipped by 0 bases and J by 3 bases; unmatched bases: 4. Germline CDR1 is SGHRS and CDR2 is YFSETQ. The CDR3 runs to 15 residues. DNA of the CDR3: TGCGCCAGCAGCTTGGACGGTAGCGGGAGCTACGAGCAGTACTTC. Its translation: CASSLDGSGSYEQYF.

CDR3 in DNA: TGTGCCAGCAGCTCCGACTTAGCCAGGACGGGCGAGCAGTACTTC. Amino acid sequence: CASSSDLARTGEQYF. V and J are TRBV7-9 and TRBJ2-7; D unclear. V was cut by 4 bases and J by 6 bases, with 19 bases left in between. CDR1 and CDR2 from the germline V gene are SEHNR and FQNEAQ (reference sequence). The CDR3 runs to 15 residues.

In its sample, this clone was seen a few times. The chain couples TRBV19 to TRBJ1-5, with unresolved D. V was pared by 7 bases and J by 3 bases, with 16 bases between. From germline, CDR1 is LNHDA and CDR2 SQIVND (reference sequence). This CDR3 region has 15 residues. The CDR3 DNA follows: TGTGCCAGTACTGCGTTGCGCAGCCACAATCAGCCCCAGCATTTT. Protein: CASTALRSHNQPQHF.

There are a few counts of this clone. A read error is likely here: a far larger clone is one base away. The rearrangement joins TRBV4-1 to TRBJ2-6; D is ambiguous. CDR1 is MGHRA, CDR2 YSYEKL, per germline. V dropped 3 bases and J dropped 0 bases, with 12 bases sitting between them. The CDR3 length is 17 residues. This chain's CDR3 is CASSQGYRSSGANVLTF. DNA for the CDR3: TGCGCCAGCAGCCAGGGTTATAGGAGCTCTGGGGCCAACGTCCTGACTTTC.

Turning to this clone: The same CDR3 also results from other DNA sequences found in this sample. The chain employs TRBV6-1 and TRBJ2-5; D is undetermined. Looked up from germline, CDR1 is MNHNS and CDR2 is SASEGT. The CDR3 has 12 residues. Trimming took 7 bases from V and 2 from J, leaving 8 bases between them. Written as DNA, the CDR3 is TGTGCCAGCACCGGGTCACAAGAGACCCAGTACTTC. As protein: CASTGSQETQYF.

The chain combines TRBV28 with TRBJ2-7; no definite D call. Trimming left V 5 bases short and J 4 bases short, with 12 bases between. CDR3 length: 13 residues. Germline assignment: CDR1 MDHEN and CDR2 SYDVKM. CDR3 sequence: CASSGSTVYEQYF. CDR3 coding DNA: TGTGCCAGCAGTGGCTCAACGGTTTACGAGCAGTACTTC.

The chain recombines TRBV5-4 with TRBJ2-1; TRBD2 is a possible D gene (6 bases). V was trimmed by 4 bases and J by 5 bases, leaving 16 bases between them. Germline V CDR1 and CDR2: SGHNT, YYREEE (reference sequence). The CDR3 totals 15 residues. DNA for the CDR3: TGTGCCAGCAGCCGCTCCGGGACTTCTAACAATGAGCAGTTCTTC. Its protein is CASSRSGTSNNEQFF. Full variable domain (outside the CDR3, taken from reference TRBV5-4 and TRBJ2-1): ETGVTQSPTHLIKTRGQQVTLRCSSQSGHNTVSWYQQALGQGPQFIFQYYREEENGRGNFPPRFSGLQFPNYSSELNVNALELDDSALYLCASSRSGTSNNEQFFGPGTRLTVL.

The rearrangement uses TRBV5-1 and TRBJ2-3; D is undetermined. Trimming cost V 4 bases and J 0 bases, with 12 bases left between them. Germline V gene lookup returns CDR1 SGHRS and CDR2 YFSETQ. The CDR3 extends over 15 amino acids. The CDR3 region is CASSLFGASTDTQYF. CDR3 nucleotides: TGCGCCAGCAGCCTGTTCGGAGCTAGCACAGATACGCAGTATTTT.

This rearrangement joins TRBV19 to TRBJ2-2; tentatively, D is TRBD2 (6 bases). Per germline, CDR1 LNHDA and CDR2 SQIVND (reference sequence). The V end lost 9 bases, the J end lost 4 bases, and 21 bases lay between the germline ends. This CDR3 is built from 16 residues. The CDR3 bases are TGTGCCAGCTCTTTAGGGACTCTAGATGTCACCGGGGAGCTGTTTTTT. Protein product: CASSLGTLDVTGELFF.

CDR3 in DNA: TGTGCCAGTAGTACAACCCTAGGGAATCTTCAGTACTTC. Amino acids: CASSTTLGNLQYF. The chain uses TRBV19 and TRBJ2-4; D gene ambiguous. This CDR3 region has 13 residues. Germline V gives CDR1 LNHDA, CDR2 SQIVND (reference sequence). The V end was cut by 4 bases, the J end by 11 bases, with 15 bases between.

The CDR3 region is CASSPDRASYNEQFF. In DNA, the CDR3 is TGTGCCAGCAGCCCGGACAGAGCCTCCTACAATGAGCAGTTCTTC. The genes are TRBV4-2 and TRBJ2-1; tentative D call: TRBD1 (6 bases). Per germline, CDR1 LGHNA and CDR2 YNFKEQ. This CDR3 spans 15 amino acids. V lost 4 bases and J 0 bases, leaving 10 bases between the germline ends.

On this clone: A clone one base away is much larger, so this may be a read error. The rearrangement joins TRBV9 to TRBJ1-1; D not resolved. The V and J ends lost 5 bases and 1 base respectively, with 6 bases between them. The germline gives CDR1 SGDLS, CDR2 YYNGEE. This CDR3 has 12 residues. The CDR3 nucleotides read TGTGCCAGCAGTTGGGCGAACACTGAAGCTTTCTTT. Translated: CASSWANTEAFF. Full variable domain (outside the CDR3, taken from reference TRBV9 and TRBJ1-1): DSGVTQTPKHLITATGQRVTLRCSPRSGDLSVYWYQQSLDQGLQFLIQYYNGEERAKGNILERFSAQQFPDLHSELNLSSLELGDSALYFCASSWANTEAFFGQGTRLTVV.

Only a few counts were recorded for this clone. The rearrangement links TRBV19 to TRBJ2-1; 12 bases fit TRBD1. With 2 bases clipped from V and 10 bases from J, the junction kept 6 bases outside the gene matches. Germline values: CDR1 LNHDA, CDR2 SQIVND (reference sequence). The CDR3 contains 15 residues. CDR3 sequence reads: CASSILGTGGLEQFF. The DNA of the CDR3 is TGTGCCAGTAGTATATTAGGGACAGGGGGCTTAGAGCAGTTCTTC.

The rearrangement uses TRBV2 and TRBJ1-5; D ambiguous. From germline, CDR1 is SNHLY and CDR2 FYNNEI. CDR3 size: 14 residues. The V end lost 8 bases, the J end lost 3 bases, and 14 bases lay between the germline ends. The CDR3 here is CASGGRVANQPQHF. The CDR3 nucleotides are TGTGCCAGCGGAGGTAGGGTTGCCAATCAGCCCCAGCATTTT.